A single TCR beta chain is shown here with its context. There are a few counts of this clonotype. Its recognized antigen is unknown. No clone much larger than this one lies a single base away; base qualities are absent. The TCR beta CDR3 regions were amplified from the RNA transcripts. The first round of RT-PCR for the TCR CDR3 was performed with the HTBI primer set and the Qiagen OneStep RT-PCR kit. The libraries were constructed in a second round of multiplex PCR and then size-selected and purified. Sequencing of the libraries was done on an Illumina HiSeq2000 using paired-end 100 bp reads. Regarding the original processing steps: SOAPnuke was used to process the raw data, with reads discarded if the reads contained adapters or uncalled bases, had a mean Phred below 15, or lacked an exact constant-primer or identifier match. High-quality paired reads were merged using COPE v1.2.5, and each unique nucleotide sequence was defined as a clonotype. MiTCR v1.1 was used to align the clonotypes against IMGT TRBV, TRBD and TRBJ reference segments. The analysis was restricted to V-J combinations with a frequency above 0.0001, which together covered over 99% of the repertoires. The TCS score was defined as the ratio of F50 (clonal expansion) to E x V (chaos), calculated using BLOSUM62-based TCRdist between CDR3 peptides within each V-J. Welch's t-statistics and random forest reduced 514 V-J features to 10 to 15, which were used in a naive Bayes classifier (R e1071). Through fastp at Q25 and MiXCR, TCRdb rebuilt clones from the public reads, retaining in-frame beta chains. Each entry merges the rows of one CDR3 protein and shows their most common DNA and genes. For this entry, the V and J calls and clone size follow TCRdb and not the study's own pipeline. Within this sample are hundreds of thousands of distinct CDR3 sequences, with 20% to 25% of them counted one time only. Of the sample, roughly 80% falls within the top ten clones.

The record originates from a study of T cells in Graves' hyperthyroidism and ophthalmopathy (dated by TCRdb to the late 2010s). Concerning the study at large: Peripheral blood was collected at initial diagnosis, before any treatment. According to the paper, TCR Vbeta CDR3 sequencing was carried out on approximately 140 peripheral blood samples, which came from under 50 ophthalmopathy, 75 or so hyperthyroidism and approximately 17 progressor patients. Whether ophthalmopathy could be predicted prospectively was tested in an independent validation cohort made up of fewer than 20 hyperthyroidism patients plus 17 patients who later progressed to ophthalmopathy. The study also compared thyroid tissue and blood T-cell repertoires from several Graves' hyperthyroidism patients. Once sampling was done, hyperthyroidism patients were given methimazole at a starting dose of 30 mg daily, whereas ophthalmopathy patients were given high-dose intravenous methylprednisolone. The approximately 100 discovery patients were divided at random into training and test sets in a 7:3 ratio. To identify distinguishing TCR V-J signatures, a discovery cohort of roughly 100 patients was used, comprising 40 to 45 with Graves' ophthalmopathy and roughly 60 with stable Graves' hyperthyroidism.

What the work shows at the level of the full study, not this receptor alone: In validation, progression to ophthalmopathy was predicted by the model with roughly 71% sensitivity and 72.22% specificity, a median of about 6 months before onset. Most expanded thyroid clonotypes (frequency above 0.001) were also detected in blood, suggesting blood repertoires may reflect thyroid immune responses. Ophthalmopathy was separated from stable hyperthyroidism by a 13 V-J signature model, with approximately 86% sensitivity and approximately 81% specificity obtained in cross-validation and 80%/75% obtained in testing. No statistical method was used to fix the sample size in advance, and group allocation was not hidden from the investigators.

A patient counted as having stable Graves' hyperthyroidism if no progression to ophthalmopathy occurred over 18 months of follow-up. Hyperthyroidism patients were aged 18 to 65 years and newly diagnosed, with disease duration of less than 2 months. Any patient with an uncontrolled infection, another autoimmune disease, pregnancy or lactation was excluded. Diagnoses were established on the basis of clinical symptoms, serum thyroxine and TRAb, thyroid ultrasound, and orbital computed tomography. PBMCs were isolated from approximately 10 ml of fresh peripheral blood by Ficoll-Paque density gradient centrifugation. Total RNA was extracted using Trizol reagent, and RNA quality was assessed on an Agilent 2100 Bioanalyzer. The specimen was blood. The receptor's source is a man between 45 and 60 years old with Graves' hyperthyroidism.

The CDR3: CASSSMTAPNTEAFF. The bases are TGTGCCAGCAGCTCCATGACCGCACCGAACACTGAAGCTTTCTTT. This chain is built from TRBV6-1 and TRBJ1-1; no D gene call is confident. The CDR3 starts with the cysteine, ends with the phenylalanine, and has 15 residues. CDR3 DNA only is kept here, 45 bases in frame from base 1. CDR1 MNHNS and CDR2 SASEGT are derived from the germline V gene. V is shortened by 6 bases, J by 1 base, and the region joining them spans 15 bases.